This T cell receptor (beta chain) was recorded in a study of shared clonotypes between healthy human individuals. Study-wide points: The study generally estimated greater richness for naive than memory subsets. Around 4.9% of naive CD4 clonotypes were shared across four donors.

Points on this clone: Its antigen remains unknown. This CDR3 is also generated by other DNA sequences in the sample.

The naive CD8 fraction comprised CD45RO-negative cells positively selected for CCR7 and excluded terminally differentiated effector memory CD45RA+ cells. Each sample came from a Caucasian adult donor living in Nashville, Tennessee. The authors' processing: Junction-only immunoSEQ data arrived without quality scores, meaning filtering differed. Sequencing used immunoSEQ multiplex PCR; TCRdb keeps in-frame clones, though not all of them. V and J calls and clone size follow that table, whereas D and trimming were derived from the DNA. This sample has more than 550,000 clones, with 90% to 95% found just once. The length of the CDR3 is 14 residues. Between the trimmed V and J ends, which lost 0 bases and 3 bases, there was a span of 9 bases. Germline V gives CDR1 LGHNA, CDR2 YSLEER.

The chain couples TRBV4-3 to TRBJ2-7, with D hard to call. The sequencing input was naive CD8+ T cells sorted from blood. The clonotype originates from a man aged 25-45 years in good health. CDR3 sequence reads: CASSQDVGSYEQYF. CDR3 DNA: TGCGCCAGCAGCCAAGATGTGGGAAGCTACGAGCAGTACTTC.